This entry is about one T cell receptor beta chain. The target antigen is unknown. The CDR3 covers 15 residues. Germline CDR1 SGHTA, CDR2 FQGNSA. The V gene lost 5 bases and the J gene lost 2 bases, with 13 bases spanning the gap. The source of the sample is a study of OX40 agonist ivuxolimab in advanced cancers. Study summary: Patients assigned to dose escalation were diagnosed with hepatocellular carcinoma, melanoma, renal cell or head and neck cancer. The study's findings and limits: Nonresponders, in some cases, also had low normalized T-cell clonal expansion.

Profiling relied on immunoSEQ multiplex PCR, and the TCRdb table lists in-frame clones only, not all of them. The sample shows approximately 99,000 clones, less than 95% of them seen only once. The source material was CD4+ or CD8+ T cells sorted from blood, sampled in a trial of the OX40 agonist ivuxolimab. This chain links TRBV7-2 with TRBJ1-3; D is possibly TRBD1 (5 bases). This clonotype was sampled from an adult with an advanced solid tumor such as melanoma, head and neck, liver or kidney cancer. Here the CDR3 DNA reads TGTGCCAGCAGCGTCCAGGCGGGGCCTGGAAACACCATATATTTT. Translated: CASSVQAGPGNTIYF.